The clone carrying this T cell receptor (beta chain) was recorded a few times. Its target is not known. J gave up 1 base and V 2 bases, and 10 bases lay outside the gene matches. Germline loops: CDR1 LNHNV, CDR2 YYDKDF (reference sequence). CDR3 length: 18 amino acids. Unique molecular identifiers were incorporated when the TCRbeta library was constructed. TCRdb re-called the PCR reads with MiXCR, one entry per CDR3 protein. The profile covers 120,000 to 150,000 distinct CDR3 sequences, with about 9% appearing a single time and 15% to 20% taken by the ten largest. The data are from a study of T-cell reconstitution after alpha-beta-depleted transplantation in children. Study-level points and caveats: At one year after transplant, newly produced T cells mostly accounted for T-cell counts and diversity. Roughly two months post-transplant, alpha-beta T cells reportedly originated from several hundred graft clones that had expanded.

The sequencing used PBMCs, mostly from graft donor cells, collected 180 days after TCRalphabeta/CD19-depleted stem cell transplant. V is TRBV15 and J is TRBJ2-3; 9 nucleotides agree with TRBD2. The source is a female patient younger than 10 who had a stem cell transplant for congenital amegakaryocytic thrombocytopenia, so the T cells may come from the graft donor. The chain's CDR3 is CATSRKRPTSGGTDTQYF. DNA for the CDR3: TGTGCCACCAGCAGAAAAAGACCGACTAGCGGCGGCACAGATACGCAGTATTTT.